These 24 T cell receptor beta chains were sequenced from one sample in a study of cytomegalovirus exposure and HLA in healthy donors. Sequencing used immunoSEQ multiplex PCR; TCRdb keeps in-frame clones, though not all of them. The data hold some 74,000 clones, with over 85% observed a single time. The sample comprised PBMCs. The receptors originated from a woman aged 25 to 39 in good health and CMV-seronegative.

The rearrangement links TRBV15 to TRBJ2-1; TRBD2 aligns across 10 bases. This CDR3 has 18 residues. CDR1 LNHNV and CDR2 YYDKDF come from the germline V gene (reference sequence). Trimming at V came to 2 bases and at J to 5 bases, leaving 12 bases not matched to a gene. This CDR3 reads CATSRKGLVAGGNNEQFF. In DNA, the CDR3 is TGTGCCACCAGCAGAAAAGGGTTGGTAGCGGGGGGTAACAATGAGCAGTTCTTC.

The V and J genes are TRBV4-1 and TRBJ2-1, with 10 bases aligning to TRBD1. The V and J ends lost 3 bases and 10 bases, in that order; junction bases with no gene match: 6. This CDR3 is 14 amino acids long. The germline gives CDR1 MGHRA, CDR2 YSYEKL. The CDR3 here is CASSHGDRGGEQFF. In nucleotides, the CDR3 is TGCGCCAGCAGCCACGGGGACAGGGGAGGGGAGCAGTTCTTC.

The chain couples TRBV7-9 to TRBJ2-7; D gene ambiguous. The CDR3 has 15 residues. Germline V CDR1 and CDR2: SEHNR, FQNEAQ (reference sequence). V gave up 1 base and J gave up 3 bases, with 13 bases separating them. CDR3 DNA sequence: TGTGCCAGCAGCTTAGTGGTAGCCGGAAGCTACGAGCAGTACTTC. This sequence encodes CASSLVVAGSYEQYF.

This chain connects TRBV18 to TRBJ1-3; no firm D call. Trimming removed 3 bases from V and 5 bases from J, with 14 bases in between. The CDR3 consists of 15 residues. Germline CDR1 and CDR2: KGHSH and LQKENI. CDR3 in DNA: TGTGCCAGCTCACCCTTGTCCCGGGTGAGAAACACCATATATTTT. This codes for CASSPLSRVRNTIYF.

The chain employs TRBV5-1 and TRBJ1-1; D is unclear. This CDR3 comprises 14 residues. Trimming cost V 0 bases and J 5 bases, with 11 bases left between them. Per germline, CDR1 SGHRS and CDR2 YFSETQ. The CDR3 region is CASSLDPPVTEAFF. CDR3 nucleotide sequence: TGCGCCAGCAGCTTGGACCCCCCGGTTACTGAAGCTTTCTTT. Full variable domain (outside the CDR3, taken from reference TRBV5-1 and TRBJ1-1): KAGVTQTPRYLIKTRGQQVTLSCSPISGHRSVSWYQQTPGQGLQFLFEYFSETQRNKGNFPGRFSGRQFSNSRSEMNVSTLELGDSALYLCASSLDPPVTEAFFGQGTRLTVV.

This sequence joins TRBV13 and TRBJ2-4; D ambiguous. Germline-derived CDR1 and CDR2 are PRHDT and FYEKMQ (reference sequence). The CDR3 is made up of 14 amino acids. The V gene lost 4 bases and the J gene lost 2 bases, with 9 bases spanning the gap. The CDR3 region has the DNA TGTGCCAGCAGCTCCAGGTGGACCAAAAACATTCAGTACTTC. Its translation is CASSSRWTKNIQYF.

V gene TRBV5-1 combines with J gene TRBJ2-3; 13 positions match TRBD2. V lost 6 bases to trimming and J lost 1 base; unmatched junction nucleotides: 2. The CDR3 totals 15 residues. CDR1 is SGHRS and CDR2 is YFSETQ in the germline V gene. CDR3 sequence: CASTGLAGGTDTQYF. CDR3 DNA sequence: TGCGCCAGCACCGGACTAGCGGGGGGCACAGATACGCAGTATTTT.

The J gene is TRBJ2-5, the V gene TRBV7-2, with D perhaps TRBD2 (6 bases). The V end was cut by 2 bases, the J end by 5 bases, with 18 bases between. There are 16 residues in the CDR3. Germline CDR1 SGHTA, CDR2 FQGNSA. CDR3 DNA sequence: TGTGCCAGCAGCTTAACCGGGAGTACACAAGGGGAGACCCAGTACTTC. It specifies CASSLTGSTQGETQYF.

In its sample, this clone was seen a few times. The chain employs TRBV2 and TRBJ1-2; the match to TRBD1 covers 8 bases. V was clipped by 4 bases and J by 6 bases; unmatched bases: 1. Germline-derived CDR1 and CDR2 are SNHLY and FYNNEI. The CDR3 covers 12 residues. CDR3 nucleotide sequence: TGTGCCAGCAGTGGGGGACAGGATGGCTACACCTTC. Its translation: CASSGGQDGYTF.

V gene TRBV18 combines with J gene TRBJ1-1, with 7 bases fitting TRBD1. CDR3 length: 14 residues. The J segment lost 5 bases and the V segment lost 3 bases, leaving 6 bases of the junction unmatched. CDR1 is KGHSH, CDR2 LQKENI, per germline. The CDR3 bases are TGTGCCAGCTCACCCGCGACAGGGAATACTGAAGCTTTCTTT. Translation: CASSPATGNTEAFF.

The chain uses TRBV18 and TRBJ2-1; D is possibly TRBD2 (6 bases). The V and J ends lost 5 bases and 5 bases respectively, with 13 bases between them. Germline CDR1 reads KGHSH; CDR2 reads LQKENI. The CDR3 is 14 amino acids. The CDR3 loop reads CASSALTRNNEQFF. As DNA, the CDR3 is TGTGCCAGCTCAGCCCTGACTAGGAACAATGAGCAGTTCTTC.

This clone was observed once. This chain uses TRBV30 with TRBJ2-2, with 8 bases that match TRBD2. CDR3 length: 16 residues. V lost 3 bases to trimming and J lost 2 bases; unmatched junction nucleotides: 8. The germline CDR1 and CDR2 sequences are GTSNPN and SVGIG (reference sequence). The CDR3 DNA is TGTGCCTGGAGGCGAGCCGGGACTAGAAACACCGGGGAGCTGTTTTTT. It codes for CAWRRAGTRNTGELFF.

The rearrangement links TRBV28 to TRBJ2-5; 9 nucleotides agree with TRBD2. CDR1 and CDR2 from the germline V gene are MDHEN and SYDVKM. The ends lost 5 bases at V and 5 bases at J; junction bases unmatched: 9. The CDR3 sequence is 15 residues long. This CDR3 reads CASSGGLANRETQYF. The CDR3 DNA follows: TGTGCCAGCAGTGGAGGACTAGCGAACCGGGAGACCCAGTACTTC.

The chain recombines TRBV30 with TRBJ2-3, with a weak D call TRBD1 (6 bases). Trimming cost V 8 bases and J 5 bases, with 17 bases left between them. The CDR3 is made up of 13 amino acids. Germline CDR1 reads GTSNPN; CDR2 reads SVGIG (reference sequence). CDR3 DNA: TGTGCCCATACACCTGCAGGGGAAGATACGCAGTATTTT. Translation: CAHTPAGEDTQYF.

The chain links TRBV27 to TRBJ2-7; 8 nucleotides agree with TRBD1. The CDR3 spans 13 residues. V shed 8 bases, J shed 0 bases, and the junction held 3 bases outside the gene matches. From germline, CDR1 is MNHEY and CDR2 SMNVEV (reference sequence). The CDR3 region has the DNA TGTGCCAGCGGACAGGGAAGCTCCTACGAGCAGTACTTC. Protein: CASGQGSSYEQYF.

This clone has just a few counts. This chain uses TRBV27 with TRBJ1-2, with D possibly matching TRBD1 (5 bases). Germline lookup yields CDR1 MNHEY and CDR2 SMNVEV (reference sequence). The CDR3 covers 11 residues. Trimming shortened V by 5 bases and J by 5 bases, and 6 bases separated the two germline ends. The CDR3 sequence: CASSGGYGYTF. In nucleotides, the CDR3 is TGTGCCAGCAGTGGGGGGTATGGCTACACCTTC.

As DNA, the CDR3 is TGTGCCAGCAGCTACGACAGGGTGGGCAATGAGCAGTTCTTC. It codes for CASSYDRVGNEQFF. The chain couples TRBV5-8 to TRBJ2-1; 7 bases map to TRBD1. The length of the CDR3 is 14 residues. With V trimmed by 3 bases and J by 6 bases, 6 bases remained unmatched. The germline gives CDR1 SGHTS, CDR2 YDEGEE.

V usage is TRBV12-5 and J usage is TRBJ2-3, with 8 bases fitting TRBD2. Germline V gene data show CDR1 as LGHNT and CDR2 as FRNRAP. This CDR3 comprises 14 residues. V lost 3 bases to trimming and J lost 6 bases; unmatched junction nucleotides: 5. The DNA for the CDR3 is TGTGCTAGTGGTTTAAACGGGAGGGCGGATACGCAGTATTTT. It translates to CASGLNGRADTQYF.

This sequence joins TRBV5-8 and TRBJ1-5; TRBD1 matches at 9 bases. CDR1 SGHTS and CDR2 YDEGEE come from the germline V gene. The CDR3 runs to 16 residues. The J segment lost 0 bases and the V segment lost 4 bases, leaving 5 bases of the junction unmatched. CDR3 nucleotides: TGTGCCAGCAGCCACGGGACAGGGATTAGCAATCAGCCCCAGCATTTT. Its protein product is CASSHGTGISNQPQHF.

The chain links TRBV6-6 to TRBJ2-3; no reliable D call. The CDR3 consists of 14 residues. The V end lost 0 bases, the J end lost 1 base, and 5 bases lay between the germline ends. CDR1 is MNHNY, CDR2 SVGAGI, per germline (reference sequence). CDR3 coding DNA: TGTGCCAGCAGTTACTCCCGAGGCACAGATACGCAGTATTTT. As protein: CASSYSRGTDTQYF.

The rearrangement uses TRBV6-1 and TRBJ1-1; D remains ambiguous. The V and J ends lost 3 bases and 3 bases respectively, with 8 bases between them. CDR1 MNHNS and CDR2 SASEGT come from the germline V gene. The CDR3 covers 13 residues. The CDR3 DNA reads TGTGCCAGCAGTGAGTACAGATACACTGAAGCTTTCTTT. It translates to CASSEYRYTEAFF.

The genes are TRBV7-2 and TRBJ1-3; a possible D gene is TRBD1 (6 bases). V lost 5 bases and J 6 bases, leaving 17 bases between the germline ends. The germline V gene has CDR1 SGHTA and CDR2 FQGNSA. The CDR3 covers 15 residues. The chain's CDR3 is CASSQGGGFANTIYF. Here the CDR3 DNA reads TGTGCCAGCAGCCAAGGGGGGGGCTTCGCAAACACCATATATTTT.

V and J are TRBV19 and TRBJ1-4, with 9 positions matching TRBD1. V lost 10 bases, J lost 6 bases, and 9 bases stayed unmatched. The CDR3 extends over 14 amino acids. Per germline, CDR1 LNHDA and CDR2 SQIVND (reference sequence). The CDR3 DNA reads as TGTGCCACCGCACCCCGGGACAGGGATGAAAAACTGTTTTTT. It is translated as CATAPRDRDEKLFF.

This clone was picked up one time. The V call is TRBV6-6, the J call TRBJ1-1, with 7 nucleotides matching TRBD1. The CDR3 runs 14 residues. CDR1 MNHNY and CDR2 SVGAGI come from the germline V gene (reference sequence). Trimming removed 7 bases from V and 6 bases from J; junction bases left unmatched: 11. CDR3 sequence (DNA): TGTGCCAGCATCCTACAGGGGTACGGTTCTGAAGCTTTCTTT. The encoded protein is CASILQGYGSEAFF.